This TCR beta chain derives from a study of PD-L1 blockade in urothelial cancer (dated by TCRdb to about 2017). Background on the whole study: All patients started therapy in about 2014 and received atezolizumab 1,200 mg intravenously every 3 weeks. Twenty-five of 29 patients were males with bladder-origin urothelial cancer, and 18 of 29 reported a prior smoking history. An ECOG performance status of 0 or 1 was recorded for the patients, and 0 to 3 prior chemotherapy regimens had been received by the patients. Blood samples were analyzed at two time points: 3 weeks after treatment start (second dose) and 6 weeks after treatment start. Blood samples gave a median of 141,255 T cells and approximately 80,000 unique TCRs, with a median clonality of around 0.074. The study was an exploratory multi-omic analysis of somatic, immune and clinical correlates of response to PD-L1 blockade with atezolizumab in urothelial cancer. Pretreatment tumor samples, along with matched peripheral blood collected serially before and after atezolizumab treatment, underwent TCR sequencing. Durable clinical benefit was defined as a progression-free survival longer than 6 months, and TCR features were additionally tested against progression-free survival and overall survival. In the same patients, pretreatment tumors underwent whole exome sequencing and RNA sequencing in addition to TCR sequencing. Roughly 10 patients reached durable clinical benefit, while some 20 patients did not. Some 30 patients had pretreatment blood TCR-seq, some 24 had at least one posttreatment blood collection, and some 24 had tumor TCR-seq.

In the case of this clone: Its target antigen remains unknown. No per-base quality is available; no much larger clone lies one base away.

The CDR3 holds 13 amino acids from the cysteine to the phenylalanine. Just CDR3 DNA is preserved here, 39 bases in frame from base 1. CDR1 and CDR2 were assigned from the germline V gene as SNHLY and FYNNEI. Deletion took 4 bases off V and 2 bases off J, with a span of 8 bases between the germline ends. In the paper's terms, the time point label means: peripheral blood 6 weeks after treatment start. The cohort included under 35 patients with locally advanced or metastatic urothelial carcinoma who were treated at Memorial Sloan Kettering on a trial protocol. Peripheral blood mononuclear cells were collected pretreatment and during treatment, with between 1 and 8 total time points obtained per patient. The Qiagen DNeasy Blood extraction kit was used to purify genomic DNA from total PBMCs and from tumor samples. PBMCs were collected pretreatment and during treatment and were isolated and stored as previously described.

Synthetic TCR analog templates were spiked into each PCR to estimate absolute template abundance from read counts. TCRbeta CDR3 regions were amplified from genomic DNA with bias-controlled V and J gene primers using the immunoSEQ assay. Sequencing of rearranged TCRbeta segments was done at approximately 20X coverage. The published analysis was carried out like this. Clustering was used to correct sequencing errors, and CDR3s were annotated against IMGT so that V, D and J genes could be assigned. Downstream analyses used only productive TCRbeta rearrangements, leaving out any out-of-frame or stop-codon sequences. To compute clonality, Shannon entropy was normalized by the log of the number of unique productive sequences and then subtracted from one. Fisher's exact test with Benjamini-Hochberg correction, at a threshold of adjusted p below 0.01, was used to find clones that differed between time points or between blood and tumor. In its TCRdb copy, this immuneACCESS table keeps in-frame sequences only and misses some clones. Where compared with another copy, unresolved V genes explain less than half of these, and the others have no known cause. The V and J calls and clone size come from that table; D and trimming were worked out from the DNA. This sample comprises about 35,000 clones, approximately 88% of them detected only once. The ten largest make up about 10% of the sample.

Overall results and qualifications from the work: Because the sample size was small (n of about 29) and many exploratory analyses were performed, the results are intended to be hypothesis-generating. A pretreatment peripheral blood TCR clonality below the median was linked to improved progression-free and overall survival. At 3 weeks after the start of treatment, tumor-associated TCR clones in peripheral blood had expanded more in patients with durable benefit (n of about 22, p = 0.022).

The sample in question was PBMCs, obtained around atezolizumab (anti-PD-L1) treatment. The source is a man aged 35 to 55 with urothelial cancer. The sequence is built from TRBV2 and TRBJ1-2; the D gene identity is not certain. This receptor has the CDR3 CASSAELNYGYTF. The DNA reads as follows: TGTGCCAGCAGTGCCGAGTTGAACTATGGCTACACCTTC.